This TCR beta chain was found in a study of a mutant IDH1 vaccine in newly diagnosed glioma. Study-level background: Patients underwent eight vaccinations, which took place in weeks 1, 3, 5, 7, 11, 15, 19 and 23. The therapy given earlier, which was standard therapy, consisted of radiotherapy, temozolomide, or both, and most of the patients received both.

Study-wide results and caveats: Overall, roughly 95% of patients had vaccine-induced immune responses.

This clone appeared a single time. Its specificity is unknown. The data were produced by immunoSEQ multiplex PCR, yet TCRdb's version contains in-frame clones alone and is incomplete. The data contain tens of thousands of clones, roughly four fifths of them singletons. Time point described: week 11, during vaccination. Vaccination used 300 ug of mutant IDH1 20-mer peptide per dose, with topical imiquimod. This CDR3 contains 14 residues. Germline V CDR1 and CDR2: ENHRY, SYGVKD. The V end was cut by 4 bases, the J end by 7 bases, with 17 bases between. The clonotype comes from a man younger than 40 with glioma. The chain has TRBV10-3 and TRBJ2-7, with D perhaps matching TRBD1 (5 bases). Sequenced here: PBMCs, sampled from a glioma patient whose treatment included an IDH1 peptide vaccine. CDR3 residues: CAISGAEVPGEQYF. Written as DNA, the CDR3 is TGTGCCATCAGTGGAGCTGAAGTACCAGGGGAGCAGTACTTC.